The clone carrying this TCR beta chain appeared many times. No antigen is known for it. Patients having uncontrolled infection, another autoimmune disease, pregnancy or lactation were not included. Thyroid ultrasound and orbital computed tomography, with clinical symptoms and serum thyroxine and TRAb, informed diagnoses. The data are from a study of T cells in Graves' hyperthyroidism and ophthalmopathy. Broader study findings: Ophthalmopathy onset followed model prediction by a median about seven months. Peripheral blood also featured most of the thyroid clonotypes expanded above 0.001.

RNA transcripts were the template for amplifying TCR beta CDR3 regions. An initial round of RT-PCR targeting the TCR CDR3 relied on the HTBI primer set. TCRdb used MiXCR to reprocess the multiplex PCR reads, holding one entry per CDR3 protein. This table has 400,000 to 450,000 distinct CDR3 sequences, 14% to 15% appearing once. Between the trimmed V and J ends, which lost 0 bases and 5 bases, there was a span of 17 bases. The CDR3 is made up of 16 amino acids. Germline V gene data show CDR1 as MNHNY and CDR2 as SVGAGI (reference sequence). The specimen was blood. This receptor was obtained from a man younger than 35 with Graves' ophthalmopathy. This chain links TRBV6-6 with TRBJ2-7, with D uncertain. The CDR3: CASSYSPNGPGNEQYF. Written as DNA, the CDR3 is TGTGCCAGCAGTTACTCCCCTAATGGCCCTGGCAACGAGCAGTACTTC.